One sample yielded the 27 T cell receptor beta chains listed below, sequenced in a study of regulatory T cells in long-lasting Graves disease. Noted time point: persistent/refractory GD, antithyroid drugs over 5 years with positive TRAb. The TCR library was prepared using RNA isolated from PBMCs. To make TCR beta libraries, researchers used iRepertoire HTBI primers and Arm-PCR of CDR3 regions. Each CDR3 protein is one row after TCRdb ran MiXCR on the multiplex PCR reads. The sample lists roughly 450,000 distinct CDR3 sequences, less than 25% occurring once. The material was peripheral blood mononuclear cells (PBMCs), obtained when the disease was refractory, from a patient treated with antithyroid drugs. The receptors were gathered from a female donor with Graves disease.

This chain connects TRBV7-8 to TRBJ2-7; the match to TRBD1 covers 8 bases. The CDR3 spans 16 residues. CDR1 and CDR2 from the germline V gene are SGHVS and FQNEAQ. Germline trimming cut 3 bases from V and 3 bases from J; bases unmatched to any gene: 10. Here the CDR3 DNA reads TGTGCCAGCAGCTTGAGGGCGGGACAGGCCTACTACGAGCAGTACTTC. Protein product: CASSLRAGQAYYEQYF.

This clonotype has only a few counts. The V and J genes are TRBV27 and TRBJ2-7; 8 bases are a match to TRBD1. With V trimmed by 3 bases and J by 6 bases, 4 bases remained unmatched. The CDR3 runs 13 residues. Germline CDR1 and CDR2: MNHEY and SMNVEV (reference sequence). The CDR3, as DNA: TGTGCCAGCAGTTTCAGGGGGCCGGGCGAGCAGTACTTC. This gives the protein CASSFRGPGEQYF.

This clonotype was seen more than once but under ten times. The chain links TRBV19 to TRBJ2-7, with D possibly TRBD2 on 6 matching bases. In germline, CDR1 is LNHDA, CDR2 SQIVND (reference sequence). With 7 bases removed from V and 6 bases from J, the gap between germline ends came to 19 bases. The CDR3 is 14 residues long. The CDR3 spells CASTSLGGLSEQYF. CDR3 coding DNA: TGTGCCAGTACCTCTCTCGGGGGACTGAGCGAGCAGTACTTC.

The chain recombines TRBV20-1 with TRBJ2-7; maybe TRBD1 (5 bases). V was clipped by 3 bases and J by 1 base, with 13 bases between them. The CDR3 covers 14 residues. CDR1 is DFQATT, CDR2 SNEGSKA, per germline (reference sequence). DNA of the CDR3: TGCAGTGCTAGGTCGACACAGGCGTCCTACGAGCAGTACTTC. Its translation: CSARSTQASYEQYF.

For this clonotype: One junction end does not reproduce the germline sequence, and a read error may be involved. The chain is built from TRBV7-9 and TRBJ2-4; 8 bases are shared with TRBD2. The CDR3 length is 16 residues. Looked up from germline, CDR1 is SEHNR and CDR2 is FQNEAQ (reference sequence). The CDR3 nucleotides read TGTGCCAGCAGCTCCAAAGCGGGAGTTGTCAAAGACATTCAGTACTTC. Residues: CASSSKAGVVKDIQYF.

This clonotype was found many times. The V gene is TRBV6-1, the J gene TRBJ2-7; 10 bases are shared with TRBD2. This CDR3 has 15 amino acids. The J segment lost 6 bases and the V segment lost 1 base, leaving 6 bases of the junction unmatched. Germline V gene lookup returns CDR1 MNHNS and CDR2 SASEGT. CDR3 amino acids: CASSEVAGGAGEQYF. The CDR3 nucleotides read TGTGCCAGCAGTGAAGTAGCGGGAGGCGCTGGCGAGCAGTACTTC.

This clonotype has ten or more counts. This CDR3 reads CASRDENNYGYTF. CDR3 DNA: TGTGCCAGCCGGGACGAAAATAACTATGGCTACACCTTC. This chain joins TRBV12-3 or TRBV12-4 and TRBJ1-2; D may be TRBD1 (5 bases). The ends were cut back, 8 bases at V and 1 base at J, with 11 bases in the middle. This CDR3 contains 13 residues.

This clonotype appeared a few times. V is TRBV27 and J is TRBJ2-2; D not resolved. This CDR3 has 13 amino acids. V dropped 7 bases and J dropped 5 bases, with 11 bases sitting between them. CDR1 is MNHEY and CDR2 is SMNVEV in the germline V gene (reference sequence). The CDR3 coding sequence is TGTGCCAGCAAGGCAGACTTAACCGGGGAGCTGTTTTTT. Its translation: CASKADLTGELFF.

This clonotype was counted ten times or more. The CDR3 here is CASSYQTEAFF. The CDR3 region has the DNA TGTGCCAGCAGTTACCAGACTGAAGCTTTCTTT. The chain couples TRBV28 to TRBJ1-1; no definite D call. The CDR3 has 11 amino acids. V shed 4 bases and J shed 5 bases, with 5 bases lying between them. Germline CDR1 MDHEN, CDR2 SYDVKM.

In its sample, this clonotype was seen a few times. V gene TRBV19 combines with J gene TRBJ1-1, with D unresolved. V lost 3 bases and J 2 bases, leaving 10 bases between the germline ends. The CDR3 extends over 14 amino acids. In germline, CDR1 is LNHDA, CDR2 SQIVND (reference sequence). The CDR3 DNA is TGTGCCAGTAGTATTGATCTAATTAACACTGAAGCTTTCTTT. Translation gives CASSIDLINTEAFF.

This clonotype was detected ten times or more. This chain connects TRBV6-1 to TRBJ2-5, with D uncertain. CDR1 and CDR2 from the germline V gene are MNHNS and SASEGT. CDR3 size: 14 residues. V lost 6 bases and J lost 2, with 13 bases in between. CDR3 in amino acids: CASSERPGQETQYF. The CDR3 DNA reads as TGTGCCAGCAGCGAACGTCCCGGGCAAGAGACCCAGTACTTC.

As to this clonotype: It may be a read error: a sequence one base away is much more abundant. V and J are TRBV28 and TRBJ2-7, with TRBD2 matching over 12 bases. The CDR3 runs to 17 residues. CDR1 and CDR2 (germline): MDHEN, SYDVKM. CDR3 DNA sequence: TGTGCCAGCGGTTTATCTTCGACTAGCGGGAGCGTCTACGAGCAGTACTTC. It specifies CASGLSSTSGSVYEQYF.

There are many counts of this clonotype. J is TRBJ2-2 and V is TRBV7-9; D not certain. CDR3 length: 13 amino acids. Trimming took off 0 bases at V and 4 bases at J, with 3 bases between the two ends. Germline V lookup: CDR1 SEHNR, CDR2 FQNEAQ (reference sequence). The CDR3 nucleotides are TGTGCCAGCAGCTTAGCTTTCACCGGGGAGCTGTTTTTT. Translated, it gives CASSLAFTGELFF.

This clonotype was detected a few times. This chain uses TRBV27 with TRBJ2-7; D perhaps matches TRBD1 (6 bases). The CDR3 sequence is 14 residues long. Trimming took 7 bases from V and 2 from J, leaving 15 bases between them. Per the germline V gene, CDR1 is MNHEY and CDR2 is SMNVEV (reference sequence). For the CDR3, the DNA is TGTGCCAGCACCGGGACATTTCCACCCTACGAGCAGTACTTC. Amino acid sequence: CASTGTFPPYEQYF.

The rearrangement uses TRBV6-9 and TRBJ2-7; 9 bases are a match to TRBD2. V lost 4 bases and J lost 7; bases outside the gene matches: 11. This CDR3 has 15 amino acids. CDR1 and CDR2 from the germline V gene are MNHGY and SVAAGI. For the CDR3, the DNA is TGTGCCAGCAGTTCCCACGATTCTAGCGGGATGGAGCAGTACTTC. Residues: CASSSHDSSGMEQYF.

In its sample, this clonotype was seen many times. The V call is TRBV28, the J call TRBJ2-5; a weak D match, TRBD1 (5 bases). Looked up from germline, CDR1 is MDHEN and CDR2 is SYDVKM. The CDR3 extends over 15 amino acids. Trimming shortened V by 2 bases and J by 2 bases, and 12 bases separated the two germline ends. The CDR3 nucleotides are TGTGCCAGCAGTTTAGGAGCGACAGCTCAAGAGACCCAGTACTTC. Protein product: CASSLGATAQETQYF.

Regarding this clonotype: Given a far larger clone just one base away, this is likely a sequencing read error. V usage is TRBV6-9 and J usage is TRBJ1-5, with D possibly being TRBD1 (6 bases). Per germline, CDR1 MNHGY and CDR2 SVAAGI. Trimming cost V 4 bases and J 3 bases, with 13 bases left between them. The CDR3 is made up of 15 amino acids. The CDR3 sequence is CASSCYGQPNQPQHF. The CDR3 coding sequence is TGTGCCAGCAGTTGCTACGGACAGCCCAATCAGCCCCAGCATTTT.

The chain combines TRBV20-1 with TRBJ1-1; 9 positions match TRBD1. The CDR3 sequence is 16 residues long. Germline V gene data show CDR1 as DFQATT and CDR2 as SNEGSKA (reference sequence). Trimming cost V 2 bases and J 6 bases; bases outside gene matches: 13. The DNA of the CDR3 is TGCAGTGCTAGAAACCGCTTTGGACAGGGGTTCCCTGAAGCTTTCTTT. It encodes CSARNRFGQGFPEAFF.

In its sample, this clonotype was seen once. Possible read error: a much larger clone is one base away. V usage is TRBV11-1 and J usage is TRBJ1-6; no clear D gene. In germline, CDR1 is SGHAT, CDR2 FQDESV (reference sequence). The CDR3 totals 15 residues. Trimming took 5 bases from V and 9 from J, leaving 17 bases between them. CDR3 nucleotide sequence: TGTGCCAGCAGCGCAAACATCTATGGAAGTTCACCCCTCCACTTT. Protein: CASSANIYGSSPLHF. The full variable domain, rest sourced from reference TRBV11-1 and TRBJ1-6, is EAEVAQSPRYKITEKSQAVAFWCDPISGHATLYWYRQILGQGPELLVQFQDESVVDDSQLPKDRFSAERLKGVDSTLKIQPAELGDSAMYLCASSANIYGSSPLHFGNGTRLTVT.

The J gene is TRBJ2-2, the V gene TRBV27; 10 bases are shared with TRBD2. V shed 1 base and J 6 bases; nucleotides not matched to a gene: 11. CDR3 length: 18 amino acids. Germline values: CDR1 MNHEY, CDR2 SMNVEV (reference sequence). The CDR3 sequence is CASSLLAGGHQGAGELFF. CDR3 DNA sequence: TGTGCCAGCAGTTTATTAGCGGGAGGCCACCAGGGAGCCGGGGAGCTGTTTTTT.

This clonotype was counted only a few times. The chain is built from TRBV20-1 and TRBJ2-7; 10 bases align to TRBD2. V dropped 5 bases and J dropped 3; count of bases not matched to a gene: 7. CDR1 and CDR2 (germline): DFQATT, SNEGSKA (reference sequence). This CDR3 spans 14 amino acids. Here the CDR3 DNA reads TGCAGTGCTCACAAACCTAGCGGGGGCTACGAGCAGTACTTC. Translation: CSAHKPSGGYEQYF.

This clonotype showed up just a few times. The gene calls are TRBV20-1 and TRBJ1-5; perhaps TRBD1 as D (5 bases). The CDR3 is 14 amino acids. Germline lookup yields CDR1 DFQATT and CDR2 SNEGSKA (reference sequence). V dropped 6 bases and J dropped 0 bases, with 12 bases sitting between them. The CDR3 is CSAHGGGSNQPQHF. CDR3 nucleotide sequence: TGCAGTGCCCACGGGGGAGGTAGCAATCAGCCCCAGCATTTT.

To note about this clonotype: One end of the junction fails to match germline, which may point to a read error. The chain links TRBV15 to TRBJ2-7, with 7 nucleotides matching TRBD2. The CDR3 is 14 amino acids. The germline V gene has CDR1 LNHNV and CDR2 YYDKDF (reference sequence). The CDR3 bases are TGTGCCACCAGCAGGGGGGGGACCTCCTATGAGCAGTACTTC. This gives the protein CATSRGGTSYEQYF.

At least ten counts were recorded for this clonotype. The V and J genes are TRBV28 and TRBJ2-2; D is possibly TRBD2 (6 bases). Germline V gene data show CDR1 as MDHEN and CDR2 as SYDVKM. The CDR3 runs to 14 residues. Trimming took off 7 bases at V and 0 bases at J, with 9 bases between the two ends. The DNA of the CDR3 is TGTGCCAGCATTACGGGGGCGAACACCGGGGAGCTGTTTTTT. This translates into CASITGANTGELFF. Using reference TRBV28 and TRBJ2-2 for the parts outside the CDR3, the full variable domain is DVKVTQSSRYLVKRTGEKVFLECVQDMDHENMFWYRQDPGLGLRLIYFSYDVKMKEKGDIPEGYSVSREKKERFSLILESASTNQTSMYLCASITGANTGELFFGEGSRLTVL.

The CDR3 sequence is CASSEGPPGLAGTEQFF. CDR3 nucleotides: TGTGCCAGCAGTGAAGGTCCCCCCGGACTAGCGGGAACTGAGCAGTTCTTC. This sequence joins TRBV2 and TRBJ2-1; TRBD2 matches 12 bases. Unmatched junction bases numbered 10, after V lost 1 base and J lost 9 bases. Germline CDR1 is SNHLY and CDR2 is FYNNEI. CDR3 length: 17 amino acids.

The rearrangement links TRBV20-1 to TRBJ2-1; the match to TRBD2 covers 8 bases. J lost 4 bases, V lost 8 bases, and 13 bases had no gene match. The germline V gene has CDR1 DFQATT and CDR2 SNEGSKA (reference sequence). This CDR3 spans 15 amino acids. The DNA of the CDR3 is TGCAGTTCGAGGCCGACTAGCGACTTTTACAATGAGCAGTTCTTC. Amino acids: CSSRPTSDFYNEQFF.

The chain recombines TRBV6-1 with TRBJ2-5; D gene uncertain. The germline CDR1 and CDR2 sequences are MNHNS and SASEGT. This CDR3 is 11 amino acids long. V lost 8 bases and J 4 bases, leaving 8 bases between the germline ends. CDR3 DNA: TGTGCCAGCGAAACACGAGAGACCCAGTACTTC. Protein product: CASETRETQYF.